The 9 T cell receptor beta chains listed next were all sequenced from one sample in a study of human CD8 memory T cell subsets. TCR beta was sequenced from UMI-tagged 5' RACE libraries. No DNA is given; TCRdb re-called the 5' RACE reads and lists each CDR3 protein once. The table lists over 6,500 distinct CDR3 sequences, with less than 25% in the top ten. Sequenced material: CD8+ stem-like memory T cells (TSCM and TCM) sorted from PBMCs. Subset denoted: stem-like memory CD8 T cells (TSTEM), CCR7+ PD-1- TIGIT-. These receptors all stem from a human donor in good health.

The rearrangement uses TRBV28 and TRBJ2-7; TCRdb reports TRBD1, a call that lacks DNA to check it against. The germline V gene has CDR1 MDHEN and CDR2 SYDVKM. CDR3 length: 18 residues. The CDR3 region is CASSRFPPPSTGAYEQYF.

V usage is TRBV5-1 and J usage is TRBJ1-1; TCRdb's assignment of TRBD1 cannot be checked, as there is no DNA. Germline-derived CDR1 and CDR2 are SGHRS and YFSETQ. The CDR3 covers 13 residues. The CDR3 reads CASSWTGKNEAFF.

The chain links TRBV24-1 to TRBJ2-2; the D gene TCRdb calls, TRBD2, cannot be checked with no DNA. CDR1 KGHDR and CDR2 SFDVKD come from the germline V gene. The CDR3 length is 19 residues. The CDR3 sequence is CATSGGLAGGTLNTGELFF.

The J gene is TRBJ2-1, the V gene TRBV13. The CDR3 is made up of 12 amino acids. The germline V gene has CDR1 PRHDT and CDR2 FYEKMQ (reference sequence). The CDR3: CASVVMGNEQFF.

The chain employs TRBV9 and TRBJ2-3; no DNA is available, so the TRBD1 call from TCRdb remains unchecked. Germline V gene lookup returns CDR1 SGDLS and CDR2 YYNGEE. The CDR3 spans 14 residues. The CDR3 loop is CASSGTSAPDTQYF.

This chain uses TRBV6-5 with TRBJ2-7; no DNA is available, so the TRBD1 call from TCRdb remains unchecked. CDR1 and CDR2 (germline): MNHEY, SVGAGI. This CDR3 region has 16 residues. The CDR3 spells CASSYSTWDRGYEQYF.

V gene TRBV13 combines with J gene TRBJ1-5; without DNA, the TCRdb call of TRBD1 cannot be checked. There are 15 residues in the CDR3. Germline loops: CDR1 PRHDT, CDR2 FYEKMQ (reference sequence). The CDR3 is CASSLGTGNGQPQHF.

The V call is TRBV20-1, the J call TRBJ2-5; TCRdb proposes TRBD2, but this gene call is untestable without DNA. This CDR3 is 15 amino acids long. Germline-derived CDR1 and CDR2 are DFQATT and SNEGSKA (reference sequence). The CDR3 loop is CSARRSGRAPETQYF.

The chain has TRBV7-9 and TRBJ1-2; TCRdb's D call, TRBD1, is unchecked because there is no DNA. The CDR3 has 13 amino acids. Looked up from germline, CDR1 is SEHNR and CDR2 is FQNEAQ (reference sequence). The chain's CDR3 is CASSAPGGDGYTF. Full variable domain (rest looked up from reference TRBV7-9 and TRBJ1-2): DTGVSQNPRHKITKRGQNVTFRCDPISEHNRLYWYRQTLGQGPEFLTYFQNEAQLEKSRLLSDRFSAERPKGSFSTLEIQRTEQGDSAMYLCASSAPGGDGYTFGSGTRLTVV.